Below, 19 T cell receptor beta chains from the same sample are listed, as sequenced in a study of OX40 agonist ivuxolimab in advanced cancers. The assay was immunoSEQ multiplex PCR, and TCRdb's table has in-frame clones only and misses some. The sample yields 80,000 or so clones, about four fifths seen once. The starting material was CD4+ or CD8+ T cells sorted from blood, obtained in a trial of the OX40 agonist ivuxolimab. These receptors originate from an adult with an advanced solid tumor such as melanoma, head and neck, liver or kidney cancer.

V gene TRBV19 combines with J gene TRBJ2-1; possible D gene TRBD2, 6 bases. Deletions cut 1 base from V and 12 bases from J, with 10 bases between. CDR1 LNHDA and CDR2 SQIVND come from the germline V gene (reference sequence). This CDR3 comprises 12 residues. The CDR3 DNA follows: TGTGCCAGTAGTATAGCTGCGGGGCCGCAGTTCTTC. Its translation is CASSIAAGPQFF.

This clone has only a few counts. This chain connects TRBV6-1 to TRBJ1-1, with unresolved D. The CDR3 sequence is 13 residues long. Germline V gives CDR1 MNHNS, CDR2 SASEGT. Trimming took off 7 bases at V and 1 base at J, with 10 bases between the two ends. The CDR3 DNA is TGTGCCAGCAAATCACCAGAGAACACTGAAGCTTTCTTT. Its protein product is CASKSPENTEAFF.

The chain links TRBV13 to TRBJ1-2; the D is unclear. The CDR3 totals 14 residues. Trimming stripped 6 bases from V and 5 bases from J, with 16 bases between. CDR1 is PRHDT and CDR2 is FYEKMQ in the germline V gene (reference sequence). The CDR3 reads CASRGNGRTYGYTF. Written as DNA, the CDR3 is TGTGCCAGCAGAGGTAATGGGAGGACTTATGGCTACACCTTC.

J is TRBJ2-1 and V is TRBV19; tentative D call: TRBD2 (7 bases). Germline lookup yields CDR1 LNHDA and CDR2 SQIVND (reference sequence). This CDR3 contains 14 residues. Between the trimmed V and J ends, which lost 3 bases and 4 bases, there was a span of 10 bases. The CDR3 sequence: CASSMAGAYNEQFF. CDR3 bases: TGTGCCAGTAGTATGGCGGGGGCGTACAATGAGCAGTTCTTC.

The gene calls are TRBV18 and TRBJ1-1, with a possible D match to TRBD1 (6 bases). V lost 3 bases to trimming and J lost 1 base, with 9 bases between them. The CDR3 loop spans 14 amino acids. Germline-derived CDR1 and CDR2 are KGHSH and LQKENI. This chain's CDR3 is CASSPQGPNTEAFF. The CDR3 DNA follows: TGTGCCAGCTCACCGCAGGGGCCGAACACTGAAGCTTTCTTT.

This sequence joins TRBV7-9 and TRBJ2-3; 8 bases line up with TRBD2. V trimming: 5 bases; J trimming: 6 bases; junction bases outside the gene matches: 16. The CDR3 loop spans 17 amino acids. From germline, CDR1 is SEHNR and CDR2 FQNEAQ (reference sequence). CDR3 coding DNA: TGTGCCAGCAGCCGGAACGGGCTAGCGGGCCTCGGGGATACGCAGTATTTT. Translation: CASSRNGLAGLGDTQYF.

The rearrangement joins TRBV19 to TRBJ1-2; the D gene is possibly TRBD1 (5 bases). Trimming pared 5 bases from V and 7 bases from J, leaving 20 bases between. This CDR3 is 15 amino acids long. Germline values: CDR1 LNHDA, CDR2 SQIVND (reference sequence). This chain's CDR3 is CASSRSRQGVIGYTF. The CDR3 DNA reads TGTGCCAGTAGTCGATCCCGTCAGGGAGTCATTGGCTACACCTTC.

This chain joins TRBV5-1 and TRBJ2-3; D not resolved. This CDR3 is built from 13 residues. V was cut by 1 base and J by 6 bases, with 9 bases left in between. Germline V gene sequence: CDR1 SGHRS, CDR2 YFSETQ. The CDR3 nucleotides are TGCGCCAGCAGCTTGAGGCTAGATGATACGCAGTATTTT. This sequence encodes CASSLRLDDTQYF.

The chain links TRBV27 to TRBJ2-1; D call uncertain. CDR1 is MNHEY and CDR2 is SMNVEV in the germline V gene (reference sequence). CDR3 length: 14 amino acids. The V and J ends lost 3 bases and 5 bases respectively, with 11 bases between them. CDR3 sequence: CASSFGAEHNEQFF. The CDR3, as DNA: TGTGCCAGCAGTTTTGGCGCGGAGCACAATGAGCAGTTCTTC.

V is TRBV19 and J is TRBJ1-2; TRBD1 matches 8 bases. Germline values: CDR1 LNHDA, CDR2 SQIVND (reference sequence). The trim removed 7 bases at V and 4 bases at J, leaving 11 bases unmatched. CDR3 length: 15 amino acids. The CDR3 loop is CASIQGADGTYGYTF. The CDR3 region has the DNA TGTGCCAGTATCCAGGGGGCGGATGGGACCTATGGCTACACCTTC.

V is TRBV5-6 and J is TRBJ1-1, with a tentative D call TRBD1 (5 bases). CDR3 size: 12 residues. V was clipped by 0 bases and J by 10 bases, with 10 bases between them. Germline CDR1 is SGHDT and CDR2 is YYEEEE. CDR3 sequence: CASSLVAGSAFF. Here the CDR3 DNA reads TGTGCCAGCAGCTTGGTCGCAGGGTCAGCTTTCTTT.

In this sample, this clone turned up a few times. The CDR3 DNA sequence: TGTGCCAGTAGTACCATAGCGGGAGTCACAGATACGCAGTATTTT. It yields the protein CASSTIAGVTDTQYF. The V gene is TRBV19, the J gene TRBJ2-3, with TRBD2 matching over 9 bases. Losses at the gene ends were 4 bases for V and 2 bases for J; bases not matched to a gene: 4. The germline CDR1 and CDR2 sequences are LNHDA and SQIVND (reference sequence). The CDR3 spans 15 residues.

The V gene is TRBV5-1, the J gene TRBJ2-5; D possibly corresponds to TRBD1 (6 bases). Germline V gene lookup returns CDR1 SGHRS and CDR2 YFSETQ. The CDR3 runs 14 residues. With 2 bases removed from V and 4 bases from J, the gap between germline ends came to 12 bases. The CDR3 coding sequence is TGCGCCAGCAGCTTACAGGGTAGTGGAGAGACCCAGTACTTC. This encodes CASSLQGSGETQYF.

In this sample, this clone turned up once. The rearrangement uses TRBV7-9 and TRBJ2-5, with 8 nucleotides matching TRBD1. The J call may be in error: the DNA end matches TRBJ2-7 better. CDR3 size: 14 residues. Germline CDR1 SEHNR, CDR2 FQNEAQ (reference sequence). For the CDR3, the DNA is TGTGCCAGCAGCACAACCGGGACAGGCATCGAGCAGTACTTC. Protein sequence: CASSTTGTGIEQYF.

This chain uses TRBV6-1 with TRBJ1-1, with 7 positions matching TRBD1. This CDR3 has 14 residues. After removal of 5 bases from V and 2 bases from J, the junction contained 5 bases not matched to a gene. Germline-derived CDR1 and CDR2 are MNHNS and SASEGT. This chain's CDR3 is CASSTTGANTEAFF. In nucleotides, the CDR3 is TGTGCCAGCAGTACTACAGGGGCAAACACTGAAGCTTTCTTT.

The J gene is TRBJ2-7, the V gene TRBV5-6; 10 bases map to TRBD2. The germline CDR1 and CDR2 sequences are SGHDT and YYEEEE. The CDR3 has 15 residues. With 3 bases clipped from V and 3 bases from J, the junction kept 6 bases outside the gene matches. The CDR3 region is CASSSLAGGYYEQYF. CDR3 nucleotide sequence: TGTGCCAGCAGCTCTTTAGCGGGAGGCTACTACGAGCAGTACTTC.

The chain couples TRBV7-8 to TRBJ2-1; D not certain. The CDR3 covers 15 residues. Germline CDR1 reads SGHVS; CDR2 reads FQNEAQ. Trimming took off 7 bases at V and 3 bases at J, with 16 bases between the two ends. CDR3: CASNPPGGNYNEQFF. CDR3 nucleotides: TGTGCCAGCAACCCTCCAGGCGGAAACTACAATGAGCAGTTCTTC.

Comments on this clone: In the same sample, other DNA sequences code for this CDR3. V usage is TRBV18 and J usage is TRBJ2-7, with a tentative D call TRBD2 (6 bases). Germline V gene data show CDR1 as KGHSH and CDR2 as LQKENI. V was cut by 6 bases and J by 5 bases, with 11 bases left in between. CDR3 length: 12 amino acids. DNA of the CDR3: TGTGCCAGCTCCCCCACGGGGGACGAGCAGTACTTC. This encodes CASSPTGDEQYF.

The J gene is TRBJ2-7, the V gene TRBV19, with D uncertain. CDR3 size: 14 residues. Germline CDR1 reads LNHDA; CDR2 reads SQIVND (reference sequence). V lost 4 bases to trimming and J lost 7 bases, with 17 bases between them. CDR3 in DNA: TGTGCCAGTAGTAGGACGGGCGCTTCGGGTGAGCAGTACTTC. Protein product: CASSRTGASGEQYF.